This TCR beta chain was captured in a study of blood T cell repertoires in COVID-19. Study-level background: The analysed material was cDNA or gDNA that came from T cells, B-cell-depleted T cells, or PBMCs.

Repertoires were generated with immunoSEQ multiplex PCR, while TCRdb's copy carries only in-frame clones and drops some. The sample lists 200,000 to 250,000 clones, 86% seen once, with 2% to 2.5% in the top ten. V lost 2 bases, J lost 6 bases, and 6 bases stayed unmatched. CDR1 SGDLS and CDR2 YYNGEE come from the germline V gene. CDR3 length: 15 residues. Sequenced input: peripheral blood. This chain links TRBV9 with TRBJ2-3, with TRBD2 identical over 10 bases. This clonotype was sampled from a woman aged 45-59 years with acute or convalescent COVID-19. The CDR3 spells CASSVLAGASDTQYF. The CDR3 bases are TGTGCCAGCAGCGTCCTAGCGGGGGCGTCGGATACGCAGTATTTT.